One and the same sample provided the 24 T cell receptor beta chains below, sequenced in a study of identical twins. TCRdb fed the 5' RACE reads into MiXCR, producing one record per CDR3 protein. The table has 1.5 million to 2 million distinct CDR3 sequences, around 33% seen once. The sequenced sample consisted of cord blood. The origin of the receptors is a newborn girl in good health.

The V call is TRBV20-1, the J call TRBJ2-1, with 10 positions matching TRBD2. The DNA end favors TRBJ2-7, so the J call may be wrong. The CDR3 spans 19 residues. Per the germline V gene, CDR1 is DFQATT and CDR2 is SNEGSKA (reference sequence). CDR3 sequence: CSASIAGGGPWSSYNEQYF. The CDR3 DNA follows: TGCAGTGCCTCAATAGCGGGGGGCGGTCCTTGGAGCTCCTACAATGAGCAGTACTTC.

This clonotype was observed at least ten times. The chain employs TRBV20-1 and TRBJ2-7; D is unclear. The CDR3 has 13 residues. The germline V and J ends were trimmed by 0 bases and 0 bases, with 6 bases remaining between them. Germline assignment: CDR1 DFQATT and CDR2 SNEGSKA (reference sequence). The CDR3 here is CSAREWDSYEQYF. Written as DNA, the CDR3 is TGCAGTGCTAGAGAATGGGACTCCTACGAGCAGTACTTC.

The rearrangement uses TRBV5-6 and TRBJ1-1; the match to TRBD1 covers 9 bases. This CDR3 has 16 amino acids. From germline, CDR1 is SGHDT and CDR2 YYEEEE. The junction had 10 bases not matched to a gene; V was cut back by 0 bases and J by 7 bases. CDR3: CASSLAPGQGGIEAFF. CDR3 bases: TGTGCCAGCAGCTTGGCACCGGGACAGGGTGGCATTGAAGCTTTCTTT.

This clonotype was picked up a small number of times. The rearrangement links TRBV27 to TRBJ1-1, with D perhaps matching TRBD1 (6 bases). The CDR3 spans 13 residues. V was clipped by 2 bases and J by 6 bases, with 10 bases between them. Germline loops: CDR1 MNHEY, CDR2 SMNVEV (reference sequence). CDR3: CASSLVRTAEAFF. The CDR3 DNA reads as TGTGCCAGCAGTTTAGTTCGGACAGCTGAAGCTTTCTTT.

This chain joins TRBV25-1 and TRBJ2-1; TRBD2 aligns across 9 bases. The DNA end is a closer match to TRBJ2-7, so the J assignment may be wrong. The length of the CDR3 is 14 residues. CDR1 is MGHDK and CDR2 is SYGVNS in the germline V gene. The CDR3 loop is CASSLLAGPNEQYF. The CDR3 DNA follows: TGTGCCAGCAGTCTCCTAGCGGGGCCCAATGAGCAGTACTTC.

V gene TRBV20-1 combines with J gene TRBJ2-1, with TRBD2 matching 11 bases. This CDR3 contains 15 residues. J gave up 4 bases and V 5 bases, and 7 bases lay outside the gene matches. Germline values: CDR1 DFQATT, CDR2 SNEGSKA (reference sequence). The CDR3 protein is CSAFTSGGIYNEQFF. Here the CDR3 DNA reads TGCAGTGCTTTTACTAGCGGGGGTATTTACAATGAGCAGTTCTTC.

The table lists this clonotype with many counts. This sequence joins TRBV10-3 and TRBJ1-2; 7 nucleotides match TRBD1. V was pared by 3 bases and J by 5 bases, with 0 bases of the junction left unmatched. The germline V gene encodes CDR1 ENHRY and CDR2 SYGVKD. The CDR3 totals 12 residues. The CDR3 reads CAISEQGYGYTF. The CDR3 DNA reads TGTGCCATCAGTGAACAGGGGTATGGCTACACCTTC.

The sample holds many counts of this clonotype. The chain combines TRBV7-2 with TRBJ1-4; D is unresolved. Trimming stripped 1 base from V and 2 bases from J, with 8 bases between. The CDR3 is 15 residues long. Germline assignment: CDR1 SGHTA and CDR2 FQGNSA. The CDR3 DNA reads TGTGCCAGCAGCTTAGTCGCTCGCACTAATGAAAAACTGTTTTTT. It encodes CASSLVARTNEKLFF.

This clonotype has more than one count but fewer than ten. This rearrangement joins TRBV28 to TRBJ2-7; D is perhaps TRBD2 (5 bases). Between the trimmed V and J ends, which lost 4 bases and 3 bases, there was a span of 13 bases. This CDR3 is built from 14 residues. In germline, CDR1 is MDHEN, CDR2 SYDVKM. The CDR3 is CASSSSGESYEQYF. The CDR3 nucleotides read TGTGCCAGCAGTTCTTCCGGGGAGAGCTACGAGCAGTACTTC.

This chain uses TRBV11-1 with TRBJ2-1; D tentatively fits TRBD1 or TRBD2 (5 bases each). This CDR3 region has 15 residues. Germline V gene data show CDR1 as SGHAT and CDR2 as FQDESV (reference sequence). V shed 5 bases and J shed 1 base, with 12 bases lying between them. The CDR3 spells CASSPRWGSYNEQFF. DNA for the CDR3: TGTGCCAGCAGCCCACGGTGGGGGTCCTACAATGAGCAGTTCTTC.

Points on this clonotype: Since a far larger clone is one base different, this is likely a read error. The chain is built from TRBV5-1 and TRBJ2-7; D gene uncertain. Per germline, CDR1 SGHRS and CDR2 YFSETQ. CDR3 length equals 13 residues. V lost 0 bases and J lost 7, with 11 bases in between. CDR3 residues: CASSLDPYNEQYF. As DNA, the CDR3 is TGCGCCAGCAGCTTGGACCCCTACAATGAGCAGTACTTC.

The chain is built from TRBV29-1 and TRBJ2-3; weak D call: TRBD2 (6 bases). This CDR3 is 15 amino acids long. The germline CDR1 and CDR2 sequences are SQVTM and ANQGSEA. Trimming pared 6 bases from V and 4 bases from J, leaving 20 bases between. The CDR3 DNA is TGCAGCGTCCTCCCCCGGGGGACCCGCCCAGATACGCAGTATTTT. This gives the protein CSVLPRGTRPDTQYF.

The V gene is TRBV28, the J gene TRBJ1-2, with D perhaps TRBD1 (6 bases). CDR3 size: 16 residues. Germline-derived CDR1 and CDR2 are MDHEN and SYDVKM. The V gene lost 4 bases and the J gene lost 7 bases, with 22 bases spanning the gap. This CDR3 is CASSSTRRGGSSGYTF. CDR3 DNA sequence: TGTGCCAGCAGTTCCACTCGTCGAGGGGGATCTAGTGGCTACACCTTC.

The table lists this clonotype with a few counts. This chain links TRBV10-3 with TRBJ1-2; 7 nucleotides align to TRBD1. This CDR3 region has 14 residues. J gave up 4 bases and V 4 bases, and 6 bases lay outside the gene matches. Looked up from germline, CDR1 is ENHRY and CDR2 is SYGVKD. The CDR3, as DNA: TGTGCCATCAGTGTGGCTGGACAGGCCTATGGCTACACCTTC. Encoded protein: CAISVAGQAYGYTF.

DNA of the CDR3: TGTGCCAGCAGCTCCCTGGGACAGGGGGATTCACCCCTCCACTTT. It specifies CASSSLGQGDSPLHF. The V and J genes are TRBV7-9 and TRBJ1-6; TRBD1 agrees at 11 bases. The CDR3 runs to 15 residues. The junction had 4 bases not matched to a gene; V was cut back by 4 bases and J by 8 bases. Germline lookup yields CDR1 SEHNR and CDR2 FQNEAQ (reference sequence).

This clonotype appeared a few times. The rearrangement uses TRBV4-1 and TRBJ1-1; 7 bases fit TRBD1. The CDR3 totals 12 residues. Germline-derived CDR1 and CDR2 are MGHRA and YSYEKL. V lost 3 bases to trimming and J lost 8 bases; unmatched junction nucleotides: 3. For the CDR3, the DNA is TGCGCCAGCAGCCAGGACAGGATCGAAGCTTTCTTT. The encoded protein is CASSQDRIEAFF.

This clonotype appeared a few times. V and J are TRBV30 and TRBJ1-5, with D perhaps matching TRBD1 (6 bases). CDR1 and CDR2 from the germline V gene are GTSNPN and SVGIG (reference sequence). The CDR3 is 12 amino acids. Trimming stripped 2 bases from V and 7 bases from J, with 9 bases between. For the CDR3, the DNA is TGTGCCTGGAGTTACAGGGACCAGCCCCAGCATTTT. Translating gives CAWSYRDQPQHF. Variable domain in full (rest from reference TRBV30 and TRBJ1-5): SQTIHQWPATLVQPVGSPLSLECTVEGTSNPNLYWYRQAAGRGLQLLFYSVGIGQISSEVPQNLSASRPQDRQFILSSKKLLLSDSGFYLCAWSYRDQPQHFGDGTRLSIL.

The genes are TRBV2 and TRBJ1-1; D not resolved. The V end lost 8 bases, the J end lost 8 bases, and 6 bases lay between the germline ends. From germline, CDR1 is SNHLY and CDR2 FYNNEI. This CDR3 comprises 9 residues. DNA for the CDR3: TGTGCCAGCTCGTTCGAAGCTTTCTTT. As protein: CASSFEAFF.

This clonotype has only a few counts. The chain uses TRBV27 and TRBJ2-1; the D is unclear. The CDR3 is 13 amino acids. V was shortened by 6 bases and J by 5 bases, with 11 bases between the two germline ends. Germline CDR1 is MNHEY and CDR2 is SMNVEV (reference sequence). In DNA, the CDR3 is TGTGCCAGCAGAACGACGGTGAACAATGAGCAGTTCTTC. It is translated as CASRTTVNNEQFF.

This clonotype was seen only a few times. This rearrangement joins TRBV20-1 to TRBJ2-7; TRBD1 aligns across 10 bases. J lost 7 bases, V lost 3 bases, and 6 bases had no gene match. The germline CDR1 and CDR2 sequences are DFQATT and SNEGSKA (reference sequence). The CDR3 loop spans 13 amino acids. CDR3 DNA sequence: TGCAGTGCTAGTGAGGCGGGACAGGGGGAGCAGTACTTC. It codes for CSASEAGQGEQYF.

The rearrangement uses TRBV19 and TRBJ2-4, with 13 bases aligning to TRBD2. The J segment lost 0 bases and the V segment lost 5 bases, leaving 7 bases of the junction unmatched. Per the germline V gene, CDR1 is LNHDA and CDR2 is SQIVND (reference sequence). The CDR3 covers 18 residues. The chain's CDR3 is CASSLLAGGEVAKNIQYF. The CDR3 nucleotides read TGTGCCAGTAGTTTACTAGCGGGAGGGGAGGTAGCCAAAAACATTCAGTACTTC. Based on the CDR3 plus reference TRBV19 and TRBJ2-4, the full variable domain is DGGITQSPKYLFRKEGQNVTLSCEQNLNHDAMYWYRQDPGQGLRLIYYSQIVNDFQKGDIAEGYSVSREKKESFPLTVTSAQKNPTAFYLCASSLLAGGEVAKNIQYFGAGTRLSVL.

CDR3 residues: CASSLETSGGRLEQFF. The CDR3 DNA reads TGCGCCAGCAGCTTGGAAACTAGCGGGGGGCGGCTTGAGCAGTTCTTC. The J gene is TRBJ2-1, the V gene TRBV5-1; TRBD2 matches 12 bases. This CDR3 spans 16 amino acids. Germline CDR1 reads SGHRS; CDR2 reads YFSETQ. With V trimmed by 0 bases and J by 9 bases, 7 bases remained unmatched. Complete variable domain (other parts from reference TRBV5-1 and TRBJ2-1): KAGVTQTPRYLIKTRGQQVTLSCSPISGHRSVSWYQQTPGQGLQFLFEYFSETQRNKGNFPGRFSGRQFSNSRSEMNVSTLELGDSALYLCASSLETSGGRLEQFFGPGTRLTVL.

This clonotype has more than one count but fewer than ten. This chain joins TRBV4-2 and TRBJ2-1; TRBD2 agrees at 8 bases. This CDR3 has 15 residues. With V trimmed by 7 bases and J by 4 bases, 9 bases remained unmatched. Germline V gene sequence: CDR1 LGHNA, CDR2 YNFKEQ. The CDR3 region is CASTYGLAGYNEQFF. CDR3 nucleotides: TGTGCCAGCACCTATGGGCTAGCGGGTTACAATGAGCAGTTCTTC.

In this sample, this clonotype turned up a few times. The chain carries TRBV2 and TRBJ2-4, with D perhaps TRBD1 or TRBD2 (5 bases each). Germline assignment: CDR1 SNHLY and CDR2 FYNNEI. This CDR3 has 16 residues. V dropped 1 base and J dropped 6 bases, with 16 bases sitting between them. CDR3 bases: TGTGCCAGCAGTGAAGGGCCCCGGGACCATGGAAACATTCAGTACTTC. Its protein is CASSEGPRDHGNIQYF.